This TCR beta chain emerged from a study of T cell responses to AZD1222 COVID-19 vaccine. The junction had 6 bases not matched to a gene; V was cut back by 2 bases and J by 2 bases. This CDR3 contains 17 residues. The germline V gene has CDR1 GTSNPN and CDR2 SVGIG (reference sequence). This table comes from immunoSEQ multiplex PCR, and its TCRdb copy is limited to in-frame clones, with some not included. Here the sample spans tens of thousands of clones, over 75% being singletons. The sample in question was peripheral blood, obtained 28 days after the second AZD1222 dose. This sequence was found in an adult who received the AZD1222 COVID-19 vaccine. The V gene is TRBV30, the J gene TRBJ2-5, with 15 bases matching TRBD2. The DNA for the CDR3 is TGTGCCTGGAGTCGGACTAGCGGGAGGGCCCTACAAGAGACCCAGTACTTC. Translating gives CAWSRTSGRALQETQYF.